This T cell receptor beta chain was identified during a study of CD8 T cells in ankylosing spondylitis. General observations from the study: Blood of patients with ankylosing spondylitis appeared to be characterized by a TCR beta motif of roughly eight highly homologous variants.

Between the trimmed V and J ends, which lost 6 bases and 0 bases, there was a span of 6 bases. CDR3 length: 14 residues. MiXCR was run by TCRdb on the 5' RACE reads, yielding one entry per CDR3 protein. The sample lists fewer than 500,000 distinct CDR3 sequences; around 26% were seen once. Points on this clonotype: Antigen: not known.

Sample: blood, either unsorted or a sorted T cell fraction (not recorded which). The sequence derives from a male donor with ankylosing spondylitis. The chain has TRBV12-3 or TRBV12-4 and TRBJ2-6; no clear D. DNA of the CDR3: TGTGCCAGCAGATTTAACTCTGGGGCCAACGTCCTGACTTTC. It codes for CASRFNSGANVLTF.